Shown below are 17 T cell receptor beta chains from a single sample sequenced in a study of T cell changes during pregnancy in multiple sclerosis. Here immunoSEQ multiplex PCR was the method, and the copy in TCRdb shows in-frame clones only, minus some. This table holds tens of thousands of clones, roughly 91% found once. The specimen was CD8+ T cells from peripheral blood mononuclear cells, collected after pregnancy. The receptors come from a female donor in good health, enrolled as a control in a pregnancy study.

The rearrangement joins TRBV11-2 to TRBJ2-7, with 7 bases lining up with TRBD1. The V gene's germline CDR1 is SGHAT and CDR2 FQNNGV. Losses at the gene ends were 2 bases for V and 3 bases for J; bases not matched to a gene: 10. The CDR3 has 16 residues. CDR3 in DNA: TGTGCCAGCAGCTTATTTGGGACAGAGATTAGCTACGAGCAGTACTTC. Translating gives CASSLFGTEISYEQYF.

The gene calls are TRBV15 and TRBJ2-1, with D perhaps matching TRBD2 (5 bases). Between the trimmed V and J ends, which lost 1 base and 5 bases, there was a span of 12 bases. Looked up from germline, CDR1 is LNHNV and CDR2 is YYDKDF (reference sequence). CDR3 size: 15 residues. The CDR3 nucleotides are TGTGCCACCAGCAGAGGGCGGGTCATGCACAATGAGCAGTTCTTC. This sequence encodes CATSRGRVMHNEQFF.

The chain carries TRBV7-3 and TRBJ2-3; 7 positions agree with TRBD2. After removal of 0 bases from V and 1 base from J, the junction contained 1 base not matched to a gene. CDR3 length: 15 amino acids. CDR1 SGHTA and CDR2 FQGTGA come from the germline V gene. The CDR3 bases are TGTGCCAGCAGCTTAACGGGGGGGGGCACAGATACGCAGTATTTT. Encoded protein: CASSLTGGGTDTQYF.

The genes are TRBV4-3 and TRBJ1-1; maybe TRBD1 (6 bases). Trimming pared 2 bases from V and 3 bases from J, leaving 13 bases between. The CDR3 consists of 15 residues. Germline assignment: CDR1 LGHNA and CDR2 YSLEER. CDR3 amino acids: CASSQQTGFDTEAFF. DNA of the CDR3: TGCGCCAGCAGCCAACAAACAGGGTTCGACACTGAAGCTTTCTTT.

The rearrangement joins TRBV12-5 to TRBJ1-1; a possible D gene is TRBD1 (5 bases). Germline assignment: CDR1 LGHNT and CDR2 FRNRAP. V was clipped by 1 base and J by 9 bases, with 9 bases between them. The CDR3 has 12 residues. Here the CDR3 reads CASGLDRYQAFF. CDR3 DNA: TGTGCTAGTGGTTTGGACAGGTACCAAGCTTTCTTT. The whole variable domain, filled in from reference TRBV12-5 and TRBJ1-1, reads DARVTQTPRHKVTEMGQEVTMRCQPILGHNTVFWYRQTMMQGLELLAYFRNRAPLDDSGMPKDRFSAEMPDATLATLKIQPSEPRDSAVYFCASGLDRYQAFFGQGTRLTVV.

The CDR3 is CASSQGRTGNTEAFF. The CDR3 DNA reads TGCGCCAGCAGCCAAGGAAGGACAGGGAACACTGAAGCTTTCTTT. This chain uses TRBV4-3 with TRBJ1-1, with 7 bases aligning to TRBD1. The ends lost 1 base at V and 1 base at J; junction bases unmatched: 3. This CDR3 contains 15 residues. CDR1 is LGHNA, CDR2 YSLEER, per germline.

The chain links TRBV9 to TRBJ2-7, with D unclear. V lost 4 bases to trimming and J lost 0 bases, with 8 bases between them. Germline V gene lookup returns CDR1 SGDLS and CDR2 YYNGEE. This CDR3 comprises 13 residues. The CDR3 loop is CASSPESSYEQYF. The DNA for the CDR3 is TGTGCCAGCAGCCCAGAAAGCTCCTACGAGCAGTACTTC.

The chain combines TRBV10-3 with TRBJ2-5; D is unclear. The CDR3 runs to 14 residues. Trimming removed 2 bases from V and 2 bases from J, with 9 bases in between. Germline-derived CDR1 and CDR2 are ENHRY and SYGVKD. CDR3 nucleotides: TGTGCCATCAGTGAGAGAAACGGGCAAGAGACCCAGTACTTC. It codes for CAISERNGQETQYF.

This chain links TRBV4-2 with TRBJ1-2, with 10 bases aligning to TRBD1. The V and J ends lost 2 bases and 0 bases, in that order; junction bases with no gene match: 15. CDR3 size: 20 residues. The germline CDR1 and CDR2 sequences are LGHNA and YNFKEQ. The DNA for the CDR3 is TGTGCCAGCAGCCAAAACGTGATTTGGGACAGGGGAGGATCTAACTATGGCTACACCTTC. It is translated as CASSQNVIWDRGGSNYGYTF.

The chain has TRBV11-1 and TRBJ2-7, with TRBD1 matching 9 bases. J gave up 3 bases and V 5 bases, and 8 bases lay outside the gene matches. CDR3 size: 15 residues. Per the germline V gene, CDR1 is SGHAT and CDR2 is FQDESV (reference sequence). The CDR3 is CASSGTGGGSYEQYF. CDR3 coding DNA: TGTGCCAGCAGCGGAACAGGGGGCGGAAGCTACGAGCAGTACTTC.

The chain has TRBV15 and TRBJ1-2; no firm D call. This CDR3 contains 14 residues. The germline V and J ends were trimmed by 5 bases and 8 bases, with 18 bases remaining between them. Germline loops: CDR1 LNHNV, CDR2 YYDKDF (reference sequence). The CDR3 spells CATSRPGLYYGYTF. As DNA, the CDR3 is TGTGCCACCAGCCGGCCAGGCCTCTATTACGGCTACACCTTC.

The V and J genes are TRBV28 and TRBJ2-1; 7 nucleotides line up with TRBD1. The germline V gene encodes CDR1 MDHEN and CDR2 SYDVKM. The CDR3 length is 14 residues. Germline trimming cut 5 bases from V and 7 bases from J; bases unmatched to any gene: 8. CDR3 bases: TGTGCCAGCAGTGCGCTACAGGGGAAAAATGAGCAGTTCTTC. The encoded protein is CASSALQGKNEQFF.

The chain links TRBV29-1 to TRBJ1-1; D perhaps matches TRBD1 (5 bases). Germline loops: CDR1 SQVTM, CDR2 ANQGSEA. The germline V and J ends were trimmed by 1 base and 6 bases, with 12 bases remaining between them. The CDR3 loop spans 13 amino acids. CDR3 sequence: CSVEAQGYSEAFF. Written as DNA, the CDR3 is TGCAGCGTTGAAGCGCAGGGTTACTCTGAAGCTTTCTTT. Full variable domain (outside the CDR3, taken from reference TRBV29-1 and TRBJ1-1): SAVISQKPSRDICQRGTSLTIQCQVDSQVTMMFWYRQQPGQSLTLIATANQGSEATYESGFVIDKFPISRPNLTFSTLTVSNMSPEDSSIYLCSVEAQGYSEAFFGQGTRLTVV.

The chain is built from TRBV4-3 and TRBJ2-2, with 8 bases that match TRBD2. The CDR3 runs to 16 residues. The J segment lost 3 bases and the V segment lost 0 bases, leaving 3 bases of the junction unmatched. Germline assignment: CDR1 LGHNA and CDR2 YSLEER. CDR3 residues: CASSQDLGLDTGELFF. CDR3 DNA: TGCGCCAGCAGCCAAGATTTGGGACTAGACACCGGGGAGCTGTTTTTT.

This clone was observed once. The chain recombines TRBV5-6 with TRBJ1-2; D may be TRBD1 (6 bases). This CDR3 is 13 amino acids long. V lost 0 bases and J 6 bases, leaving 9 bases between the germline ends. Germline-derived CDR1 and CDR2 are SGHDT and YYEEEE. The CDR3, as DNA: TGTGCCAGCAGCTTGGGGGGGACAAATGGCTACACCTTC. Protein: CASSLGGTNGYTF.

The V call is TRBV5-6, the J call TRBJ1-6; D unresolved. From germline, CDR1 is SGHDT and CDR2 YYEEEE. The V end was cut by 0 bases, the J end by 11 bases, with 18 bases between. The length of the CDR3 is 16 residues. CDR3 bases: TGTGCCAGCAGCTTGGCCGGAAGGAGGTTGATCCCACCCCTCCACTTT. Protein product: CASSLAGRRLIPPLHF.

The chain couples TRBV6-5 to TRBJ1-1; D not certain. V was cut by 2 bases and J by 1 base, with 5 bases left in between. CDR1 and CDR2 (germline): MNHEY, SVGAGI. CDR3 size: 13 residues. CDR3: CASSYARNTEAFF. CDR3 sequence (DNA): TGTGCCAGCAGTTACGCCAGGAACACTGAAGCTTTCTTT.